The 5 T cell receptor beta chains below come from one sample, sequenced in a study of blood T cell repertoires in COVID-19. Sequencing was performed with immunoSEQ multiplex PCR; in TCRdb, only in-frame clones are kept and a portion is missing. The table lists some 350,000 clones, 70% to 90% of them singletons. The sequencing sample was made of peripheral blood. The receptor source for this set is a woman aged 25 to 39 with COVID-19, enrolled during active disease.

The chain uses TRBV6-2 or TRBV6-3 and TRBJ1-5, with D unclear. The CDR3 is made up of 15 amino acids. CDR1 and CDR2 from the germline V gene are MNHEY and SVGEGT. Trimming removed 4 bases from V and 5 bases from J, with 15 bases in between. The CDR3 loop reads CASSLAVRRDQPQHF. As DNA, the CDR3 is TGTGCCAGCAGTTTGGCGGTCCGCCGGGATCAGCCCCAGCATTTT.

The chain joins TRBV15 to TRBJ2-1, with D possibly being TRBD1 (5 bases). The CDR3 sequence is 17 residues long. V lost 3 bases, J lost 6 bases, and 21 bases lay in between. Germline lookup yields CDR1 LNHNV and CDR2 YYDKDF (reference sequence). CDR3 sequence reads: CATSSQVRGSFSNEQFF. CDR3 nucleotides: TGTGCCACCAGCAGCCAGGTAAGGGGTTCCTTCAGCAATGAGCAGTTCTTC.

This clone occurred once. CDR3: CASSIDRRHYEQYF. The CDR3 region has the DNA TGTGCCAGCAGCATCGACAGGCGCCACTACGAGCAGTACTTC. This rearrangement joins TRBV5-4 to TRBJ2-7, with a possible D match to TRBD1 (6 bases). From germline, CDR1 is SGHNT and CDR2 YYREEE (reference sequence). Trimming removed 4 bases from V and 3 bases from J, with 14 bases in between. The CDR3 totals 14 residues. Supplemented by reference TRBV5-4 and TRBJ2-7, the full variable domain reads ETGVTQSPTHLIKTRGQQVTLRCSSQSGHNTVSWYQQALGQGPQFIFQYYREEENGRGNFPPRFSGLQFPNYSSELNVNALELDDSALYLCASSIDRRHYEQYFGPGTRLTVT.

The chain carries TRBV7-2 and TRBJ1-3, with D perhaps TRBD1 (6 bases). With 8 bases removed from V and 1 base from J, the gap between germline ends came to 9 bases. The V gene's germline CDR1 is SGHTA and CDR2 FQGNSA. The CDR3 is 13 amino acids. The CDR3 loop is CASLQGSGNTIYF. The DNA of the CDR3 is TGTGCCAGCTTACAGGGATCTGGAAACACCATATATTTT.

This clone was observed a single time. The chain joins TRBV7-9 to TRBJ1-5; unclear D gene. Germline V gene lookup returns CDR1 SEHNR and CDR2 FQNEAQ (reference sequence). V lost 3 bases and J 4 bases, leaving 7 bases between the germline ends. This CDR3 has 13 residues. The CDR3 sequence is CASSFGVNQPQHF. The CDR3 nucleotides are TGTGCCAGCAGCTTCGGGGTAAATCAGCCCCAGCATTTT.